This TCR beta chain was obtained from a study of T-cell memory formation after mild COVID-19. At the level of the study: Each donor largely had its own TCR clusters.

TCRdb re-derived calls from the 5' RACE reads in MiXCR, one entry per CDR3 protein. This sample carries about 360,000 distinct CDR3 sequences, 13% of them seen once, and the ten largest clones take 20% to 25%. The CDR3 is made up of 14 amino acids. The ends lost 5 bases at V and 5 bases at J; junction bases unmatched: 5. The germline V gene encodes CDR1 ENHRY and CDR2 SYGVKD. This clonotype was observed at least ten times. V is TRBV10-3 and J is TRBJ2-3, with TRBD1 identical over 9 bases. Sample: PBMCs or a T cell subset sorted from them (not recorded which). This receptor was obtained from a man between 18 and 29 years old who had mild COVID-19 (a few samples of this study predate the infection). Cell type and time point are not known. The CDR3 coding sequence is TGTGCCATCAGTCGGGACAGGGCAGGAGATACGCAGTATTTT. This translates into CAISRDRAGDTQYF.